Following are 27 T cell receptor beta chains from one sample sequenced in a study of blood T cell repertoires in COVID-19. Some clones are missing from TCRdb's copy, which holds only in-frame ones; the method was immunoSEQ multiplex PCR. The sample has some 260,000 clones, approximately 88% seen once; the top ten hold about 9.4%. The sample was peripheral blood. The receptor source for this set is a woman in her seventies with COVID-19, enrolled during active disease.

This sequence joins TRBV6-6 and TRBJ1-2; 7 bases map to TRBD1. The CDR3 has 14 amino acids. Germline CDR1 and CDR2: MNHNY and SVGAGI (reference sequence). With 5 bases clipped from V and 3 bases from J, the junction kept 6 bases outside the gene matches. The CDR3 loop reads CASSQQGDDYGYTF. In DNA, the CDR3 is TGTGCCAGCAGTCAGCAGGGGGACGACTATGGCTACACCTTC.

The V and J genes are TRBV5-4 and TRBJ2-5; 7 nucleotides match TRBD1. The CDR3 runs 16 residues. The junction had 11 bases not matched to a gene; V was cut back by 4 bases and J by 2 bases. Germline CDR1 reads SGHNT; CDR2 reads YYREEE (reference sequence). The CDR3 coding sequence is TGTGCCAGCAGCATGGGGATCACAGGGGAACAAGAGACCCAGTACTTC. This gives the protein CASSMGITGEQETQYF.

The CDR3 region is CASSTQETQYF. In DNA form, the CDR3 reads TGCGCCAGCAGCACTCAAGAGACCCAGTACTTC. The genes are TRBV5-1 and TRBJ2-5; D gene uncertain. Germline V lookup: CDR1 SGHRS, CDR2 YFSETQ. V dropped 4 bases and J dropped 2 bases, with 3 bases sitting between them. The CDR3 extends over 11 amino acids.

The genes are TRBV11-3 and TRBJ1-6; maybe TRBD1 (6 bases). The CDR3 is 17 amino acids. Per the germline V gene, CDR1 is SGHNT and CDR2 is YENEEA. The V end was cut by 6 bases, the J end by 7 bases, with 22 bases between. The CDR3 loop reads CASSLDYSQGRNSPLHF. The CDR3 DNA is TGTGCCAGCAGTCTAGATTATTCTCAGGGGCGCAATTCACCCCTCCACTTT.

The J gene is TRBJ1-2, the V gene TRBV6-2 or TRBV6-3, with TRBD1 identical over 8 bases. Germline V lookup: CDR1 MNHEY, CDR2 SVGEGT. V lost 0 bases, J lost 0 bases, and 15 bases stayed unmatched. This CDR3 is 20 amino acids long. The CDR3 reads CASSYSGTGLITTSNYGYTF. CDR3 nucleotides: TGTGCCAGCAGTTACTCCGGGACAGGACTTATTACCACTTCTAACTATGGCTACACCTTC.

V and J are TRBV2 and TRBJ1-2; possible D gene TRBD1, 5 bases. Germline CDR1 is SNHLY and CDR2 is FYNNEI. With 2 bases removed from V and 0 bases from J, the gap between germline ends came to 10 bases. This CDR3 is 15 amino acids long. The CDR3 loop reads CASSEYPGSNYGYTF. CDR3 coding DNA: TGTGCCAGCAGTGAATACCCAGGGTCTAACTATGGCTACACCTTC.

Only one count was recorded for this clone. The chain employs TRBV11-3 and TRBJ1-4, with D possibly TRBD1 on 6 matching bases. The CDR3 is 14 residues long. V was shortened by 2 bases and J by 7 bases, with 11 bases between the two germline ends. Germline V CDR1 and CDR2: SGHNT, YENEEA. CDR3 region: CASSLLRTAEKLFF. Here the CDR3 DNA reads TGTGCCAGCAGCTTACTTCGGACAGCTGAAAAACTGTTTTTT.

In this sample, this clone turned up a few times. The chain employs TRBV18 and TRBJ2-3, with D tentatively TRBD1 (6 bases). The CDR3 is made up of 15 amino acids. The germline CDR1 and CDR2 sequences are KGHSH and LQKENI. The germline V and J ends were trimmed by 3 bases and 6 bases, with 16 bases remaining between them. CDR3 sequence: CASSPGGDTADTQYF. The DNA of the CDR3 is TGTGCCAGCTCACCGGGTGGGGACACCGCCGATACGCAGTATTTT.

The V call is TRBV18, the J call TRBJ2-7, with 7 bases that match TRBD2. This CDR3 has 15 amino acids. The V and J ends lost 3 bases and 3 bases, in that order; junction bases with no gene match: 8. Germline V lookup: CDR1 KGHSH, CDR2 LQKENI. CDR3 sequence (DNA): TGTGCCAGCTCACCGGGGGGGGTGAGATACTACGAGCAGTACTTC. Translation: CASSPGGVRYYEQYF.

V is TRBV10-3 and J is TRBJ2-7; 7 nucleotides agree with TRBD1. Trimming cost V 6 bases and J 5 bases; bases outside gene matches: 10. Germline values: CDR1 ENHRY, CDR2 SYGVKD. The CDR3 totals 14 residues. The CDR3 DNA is TGTGCCATCAGAGACCAACAGGGGTCCCACGAGCAGTACTTC. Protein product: CAIRDQQGSHEQYF.

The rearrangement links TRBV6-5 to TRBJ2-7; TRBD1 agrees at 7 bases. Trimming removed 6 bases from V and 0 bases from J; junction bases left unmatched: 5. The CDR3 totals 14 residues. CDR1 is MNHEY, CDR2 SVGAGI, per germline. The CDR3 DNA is TGTGCCAGCAGAGCCGGGACAGCCTCCTACGAGCAGTACTTC. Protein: CASRAGTASYEQYF.

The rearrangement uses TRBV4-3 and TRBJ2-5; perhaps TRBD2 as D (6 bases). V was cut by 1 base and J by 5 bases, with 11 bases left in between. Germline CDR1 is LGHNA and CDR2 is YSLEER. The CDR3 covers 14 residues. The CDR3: CASSQGPGRETQYF. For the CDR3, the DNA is TGCGCCAGCAGCCAAGGACCAGGGAGGGAGACCCAGTACTTC.

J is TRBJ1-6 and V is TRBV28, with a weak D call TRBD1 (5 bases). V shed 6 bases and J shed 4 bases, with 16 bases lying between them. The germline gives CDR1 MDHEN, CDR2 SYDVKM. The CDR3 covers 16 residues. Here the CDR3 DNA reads TGTGCCAGCAGCACCACCGACAGCACGTATAATTCACCCCTCCACTTT. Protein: CASSTTDSTYNSPLHF.

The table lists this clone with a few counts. CDR3 in amino acids: CASSLAMDSYGYTF. CDR3 nucleotides: TGCGCCAGCAGCTTGGCCATGGACAGCTATGGCTACACCTTC. This rearrangement joins TRBV5-1 to TRBJ1-2, with D possibly matching TRBD1 (6 bases). Trimming left V 0 bases short and J 4 bases short, with 10 bases between. This CDR3 contains 14 residues. Germline V lookup: CDR1 SGHRS, CDR2 YFSETQ.

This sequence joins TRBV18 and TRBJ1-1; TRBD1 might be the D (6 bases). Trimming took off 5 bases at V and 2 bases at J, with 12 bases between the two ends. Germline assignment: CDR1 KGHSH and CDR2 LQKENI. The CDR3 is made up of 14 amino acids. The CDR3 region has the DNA TGTGCCAGCTCAGCGGACAGAACCAACACTGAAGCTTTCTTT. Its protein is CASSADRTNTEAFF.

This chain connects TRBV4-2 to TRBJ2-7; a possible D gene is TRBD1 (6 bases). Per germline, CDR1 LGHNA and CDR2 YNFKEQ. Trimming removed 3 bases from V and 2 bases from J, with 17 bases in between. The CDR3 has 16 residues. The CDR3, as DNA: TGTGCCAGCAGCCATCCCCAGGGGCAGCCGACCTACGAGCAGTACTTC. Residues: CASSHPQGQPTYEQYF.

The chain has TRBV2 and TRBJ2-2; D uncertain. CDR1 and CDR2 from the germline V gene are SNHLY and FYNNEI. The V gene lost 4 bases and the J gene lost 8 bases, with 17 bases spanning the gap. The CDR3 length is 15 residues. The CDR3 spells CASSGWRASAGELFF. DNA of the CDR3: TGTGCCAGCAGTGGGTGGAGAGCCTCCGCAGGGGAGCTGTTTTTT.

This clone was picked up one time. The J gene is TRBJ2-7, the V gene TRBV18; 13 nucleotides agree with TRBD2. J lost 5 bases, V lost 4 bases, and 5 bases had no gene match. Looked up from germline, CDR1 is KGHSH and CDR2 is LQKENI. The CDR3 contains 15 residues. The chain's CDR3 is CASSLGLAGVDEQYF. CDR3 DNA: TGTGCCAGCTCACTCGGACTAGCGGGAGTTGACGAGCAGTACTTC.

The CDR3 bases are TGTGCCAGCAGCTTAGCGGACAGGGGAGGAAGCAATCAGCCCCAGCATTTT. Protein product: CASSLADRGGSNQPQHF. The rearrangement joins TRBV7-2 to TRBJ1-5, with TRBD1 matching over 9 bases. This CDR3 comprises 17 residues. Trimming cost V 0 bases and J 1 base; bases outside gene matches: 4. Germline-derived CDR1 and CDR2 are SGHTA and FQGNSA.

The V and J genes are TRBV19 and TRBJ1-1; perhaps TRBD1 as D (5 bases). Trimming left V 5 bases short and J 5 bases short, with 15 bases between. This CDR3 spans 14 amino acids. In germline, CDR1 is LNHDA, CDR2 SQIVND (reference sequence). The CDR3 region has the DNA TGTGCCAGTAGTTTAGGGGAAACGGGGACTGAAGCTTTCTTT. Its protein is CASSLGETGTEAFF. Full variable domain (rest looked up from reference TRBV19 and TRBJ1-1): DGGITQSPKYLFRKEGQNVTLSCEQNLNHDAMYWYRQDPGQGLRLIYYSQIVNDFQKGDIAEGYSVSREKKESFPLTVTSAQKNPTAFYLCASSLGETGTEAFFGQGTRLTVV.

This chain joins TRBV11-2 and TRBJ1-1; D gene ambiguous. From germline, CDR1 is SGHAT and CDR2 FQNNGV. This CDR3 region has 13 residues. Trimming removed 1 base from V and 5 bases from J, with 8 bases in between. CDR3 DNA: TGTGCCAGCAGCTTAGTGCGGGGAACTGAAGCTTTCTTT. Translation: CASSLVRGTEAFF. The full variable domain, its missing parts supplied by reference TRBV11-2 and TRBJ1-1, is EAGVAQSPRYKIIEKRQSVAFWCNPISGHATLYWYQQILGQGPKLLIQFQNNGVVDDSQLPKDRFSAERLKGVDSTLKIQPAKLEDSAVYLCASSLVRGTEAFFGQGTRLTVV.

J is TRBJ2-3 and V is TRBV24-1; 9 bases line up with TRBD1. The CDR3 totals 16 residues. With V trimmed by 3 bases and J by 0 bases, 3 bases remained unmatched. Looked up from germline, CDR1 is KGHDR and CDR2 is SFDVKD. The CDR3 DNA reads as TGTGCCACCAGTGATCCCGGGACAGGGAGCACAGATACGCAGTATTTT. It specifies CATSDPGTGSTDTQYF.

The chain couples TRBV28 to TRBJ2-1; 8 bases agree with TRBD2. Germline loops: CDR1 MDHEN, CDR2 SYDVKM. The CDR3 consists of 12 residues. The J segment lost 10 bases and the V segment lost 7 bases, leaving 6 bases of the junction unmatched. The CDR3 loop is CASITSGGEQFF. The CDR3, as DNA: TGTGCCAGCATTACTAGCGGAGGCGAGCAGTTCTTC.

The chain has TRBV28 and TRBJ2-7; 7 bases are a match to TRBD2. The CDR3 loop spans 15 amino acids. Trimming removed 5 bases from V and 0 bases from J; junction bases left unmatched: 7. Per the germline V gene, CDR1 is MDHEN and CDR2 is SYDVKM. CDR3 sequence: CASSRLAASSYEQYF. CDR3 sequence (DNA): TGTGCCAGCAGTCGTCTAGCGGCGAGCTCCTACGAGCAGTACTTC.

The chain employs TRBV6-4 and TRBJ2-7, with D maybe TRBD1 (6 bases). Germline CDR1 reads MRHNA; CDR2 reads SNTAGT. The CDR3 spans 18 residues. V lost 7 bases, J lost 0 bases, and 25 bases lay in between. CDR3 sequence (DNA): TGTGCCAGCAAAAAACCGGACAGACCAAAATCATGCTCCTACGAGCAGTACTTC. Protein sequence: CASKKPDRPKSCSYEQYF.

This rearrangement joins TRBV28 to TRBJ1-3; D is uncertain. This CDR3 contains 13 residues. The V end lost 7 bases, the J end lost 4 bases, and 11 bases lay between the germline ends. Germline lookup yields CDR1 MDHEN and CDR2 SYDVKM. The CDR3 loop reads CASTPIRGNTIYF. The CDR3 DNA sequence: TGTGCCAGCACCCCCATCCGGGGAAACACCATATATTTT.

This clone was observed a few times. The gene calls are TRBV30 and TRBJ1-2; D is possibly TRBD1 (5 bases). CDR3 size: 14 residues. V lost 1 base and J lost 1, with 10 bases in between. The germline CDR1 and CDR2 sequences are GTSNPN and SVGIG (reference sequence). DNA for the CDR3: TGTGCCTGGAGTGGACAGTTCATTAACTATGGCTACACCTTC. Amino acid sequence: CAWSGQFINYGYTF. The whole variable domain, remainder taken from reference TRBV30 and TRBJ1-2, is SQTIHQWPATLVQPVGSPLSLECTVEGTSNPNLYWYRQAAGRGLQLLFYSVGIGQISSEVPQNLSASRPQDRQFILSSKKLLLSDSGFYLCAWSGQFINYGYTFGSGTRLTVV.